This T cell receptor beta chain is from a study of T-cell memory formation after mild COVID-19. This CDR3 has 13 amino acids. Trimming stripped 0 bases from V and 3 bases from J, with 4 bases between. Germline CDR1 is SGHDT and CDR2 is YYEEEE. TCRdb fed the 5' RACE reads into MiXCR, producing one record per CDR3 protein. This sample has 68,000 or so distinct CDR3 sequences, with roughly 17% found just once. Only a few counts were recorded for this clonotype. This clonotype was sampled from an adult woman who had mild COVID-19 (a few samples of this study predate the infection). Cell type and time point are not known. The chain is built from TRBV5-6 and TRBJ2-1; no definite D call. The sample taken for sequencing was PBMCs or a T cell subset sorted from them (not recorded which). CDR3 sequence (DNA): TGTGCCAGCAGCTTGGTTAGCTACAATGAGCAGTTCTTC. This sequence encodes CASSLVSYNEQFF.